The TCR beta chain described here comes from a study of graft-versus-host responses after intestinal transplantation. Assay used: immunoSEQ multiplex PCR; TCRdb lists only in-frame clones, some missing. The sample lists approximately 92,000 clones, around 90% seen once, with approximately 6% in the top ten. To note about this clone: No antigen is known for it.

V was pared by 4 bases and J by 6 bases, with 9 bases of the junction left unmatched. The CDR3 totals 15 residues. The germline gives CDR1 MNHEY, CDR2 SVGAGI. Study conclusions and caveats: Association was observed between peak circulating GvH clone levels and early post-transplant HvG declines.

This sequence was found in a human donor who received an intestinal transplant. The J gene is TRBJ1-1, the V gene TRBV6-5; TRBD1 matches at 9 bases. The input for sequencing was unstimulated CD8+ T cells sorted from spleen or lymph node cells, taken before intestinal transplant. The CDR3: CASSLDRGLGAEAFF. The CDR3 bases are TGTGCCAGCAGTTTGGACAGGGGTTTGGGGGCTGAAGCTTTCTTT.